This TCR beta chain was sequenced for a study of blood T cell repertoires in COVID-19. Turning to the study itself: Samples taken during acute and convalescent COVID-19 were collected in the United States, Italy and Spain. Nucleic acid was either cDNA or gDNA, and it came from T cells, B-cell-depleted T cells, or PBMCs.

Trimming took off 6 bases at V and 3 bases at J, with 11 bases between the two ends. This CDR3 region has 13 residues. Source study methods: The authors estimated nucleated cell counts from reference gene primer amplification. Libraries were prepared by immunoSEQ multiplex PCR; TCRdb keeps only in-frame clonotypes and omits some of them. D and trimming were read from the DNA, whereas the V and J calls and clone size are those reported in that table. The profile shows around 60,000 clones, over 75% of them singletons. Sequencing was carried out using peripheral blood. The sequence was collected from a human donor in a cohort sampled during active COVID-19. This chain connects TRBV12-3 or TRBV12-4 to TRBJ1-2, with TRBD1 as a possible D gene (5 bases). The CDR3 protein is CASRRQRDYGYTF. The CDR3 region has the DNA TGTGCCAGCAGACGACAGAGAGACTATGGCTACACCTTC.